A single sample is the source of the 26 T cell receptor beta chains below, sequenced in a study of identical twins. TCRdb called the 5' RACE reads again in MiXCR, with one record for every CDR3 protein. The sample yields 1.5 million to 2 million distinct CDR3 sequences, less than 35% seen once. Sequences were obtained from cord blood. All receptors come from a newborn girl in good health.

The V call is TRBV4-1, the J call TRBJ2-5; TRBD2 matches 7 bases. The CDR3 consists of 16 residues. Germline V gives CDR1 MGHRA, CDR2 YSYEKL. V shed 0 bases and J 11 bases; nucleotides not matched to a gene: 15. The CDR3 protein is CASSQDPAGVLDEQYF. CDR3 in DNA: TGCGCCAGCAGCCAAGATCCTGCGGGAGTCTTAGATGAGCAGTACTTC.

This chain links TRBV5-1 with TRBJ2-5, with a tentative D call TRBD1 (7 bases). From germline, CDR1 is SGHRS and CDR2 YFSETQ. Between the trimmed V and J ends, which lost 5 bases and 11 bases, there was a span of 28 bases. This CDR3 comprises 16 residues. The CDR3 loop is CASRQRTRDRHNEQYF. The CDR3 nucleotides read TGCGCCAGCAGGCAACGAACGCGGGACAGACACAATGAGCAGTACTTC.

The chain uses TRBV29-1 and TRBJ2-7; weak D call: TRBD1 (5 bases). The CDR3 length is 13 residues. Trimming removed 1 base from V and 4 bases from J, with 11 bases in between. CDR1 is SQVTM and CDR2 is ANQGSEA in the germline V gene. Written as DNA, the CDR3 is TGCAGCGTTGAAGGAGGTGGGGCGTACGAGCAGTACTTC. Its translation: CSVEGGGAYEQYF.

Comments on this clonotype: The junction and the germline gene differ at one end; a read error may be behind it. This chain connects TRBV4-2 to TRBJ2-5; D gene ambiguous. This CDR3 region has 11 residues. The germline V gene encodes CDR1 LGHNA and CDR2 YNFKEQ. The CDR3: CASSKDGNRYF. CDR3 in DNA: TGTGCCAGCAGCAAAGACGGTAATCGGTACTTC.

In this sample, this clonotype turned up once. This chain links TRBV12-3 or TRBV12-4 with TRBJ2-3; D remains unclear. V dropped 6 bases and J dropped 13 bases, with 20 bases sitting between them. The CDR3 runs 13 residues. CDR3 DNA: TGTGCCAGCAGCTTTCCTGGCACAGATATGGAGTATTTT. Translated, it gives CASSFPGTDMEYF.

The chain employs TRBV7-2 and TRBJ1-1; the match to TRBD1 covers 12 bases. CDR1 is SGHTA, CDR2 FQGNSA, per germline. The CDR3 consists of 16 residues. With V trimmed by 5 bases and J by 1 base, 5 bases remained unmatched. The CDR3 DNA is TGTGCCAGCAGCAGGCGGGGACAGGGGGCGAACACTGAAGCTTTCTTT. Its translation: CASSRRGQGANTEAFF.

This clonotype was observed a few times. The V gene is TRBV20-1, the J gene TRBJ1-2; no firm D call. The CDR3 length is 14 residues. The V end lost 0 bases, the J end lost 3 bases, and 11 bases lay between the germline ends. Germline CDR1 DFQATT, CDR2 SNEGSKA (reference sequence). CDR3 sequence: CSAREGLFDYGYTF. CDR3 bases: TGCAGTGCTAGAGAGGGCCTTTTTGACTATGGCTACACCTTC.

The V gene is TRBV20-1, the J gene TRBJ1-1; 8 bases map to TRBD1. CDR1 is DFQATT and CDR2 is SNEGSKA in the germline V gene (reference sequence). The CDR3 has 15 amino acids. J lost 1 base, V lost 5 bases, and 9 bases had no gene match. The CDR3 loop is CSAPRTGQGNTEAFF. The DNA of the CDR3 is TGCAGTGCTCCCCGGACCGGACAGGGGAACACTGAAGCTTTCTTT.

The gene calls are TRBV2 and TRBJ2-1; 12 bases line up with TRBD2. Per germline, CDR1 SNHLY and CDR2 FYNNEI. The trim removed 8 bases at V and 7 bases at J, leaving 3 bases unmatched. The CDR3 has 13 amino acids. CDR3 sequence: CASLGTSGNEQFF. The CDR3 nucleotides are TGTGCCAGCCTAGGGACTAGCGGGAATGAGCAGTTCTTC.

This chain connects TRBV5-1 to TRBJ2-7; 7 positions match TRBD2. The CDR3 extends over 13 amino acids. After removal of 7 bases from V and 0 bases from J, the junction contained 4 bases not matched to a gene. CDR1 and CDR2 from the germline V gene are SGHRS and YFSETQ. The CDR3 loop reads CASAGVRSYEQYF. Written as DNA, the CDR3 is TGCGCCAGCGCGGGGGTCCGCTCCTACGAGCAGTACTTC.

This clonotype was found a few times. The chain has TRBV10-3 and TRBJ1-1; D gene uncertain. The germline V and J ends were trimmed by 6 bases and 0 bases, with 11 bases remaining between them. The germline CDR1 and CDR2 sequences are ENHRY and SYGVKD. There are 14 residues in the CDR3. CDR3 amino acids: CAISLDLLNTEAFF. CDR3 sequence (DNA): TGTGCCATCAGCTTGGACCTCCTGAACACTGAAGCTTTCTTT.

V is TRBV12-5 and J is TRBJ1-1; D might be TRBD1 (5 bases). The CDR3 runs 13 residues. V gave up 2 bases and J gave up 4 bases, with 8 bases separating them. Germline assignment: CDR1 LGHNT and CDR2 FRNRAP. In DNA form, the CDR3 reads TGTGCTAGTGGTTTGAGGGGCCCCACTGAAGCTTTCTTT. This encodes CASGLRGPTEAFF.

V usage is TRBV12-3 or TRBV12-4 and J usage is TRBJ1-2, with TRBD1 matching 7 bases. This CDR3 contains 14 residues. The junction had 10 bases not matched to a gene; V was cut back by 5 bases and J by 7 bases. CDR3 amino acids: CASSTQGEGSGYTF. CDR3 nucleotide sequence: TGTGCCAGCAGTACCCAGGGGGAGGGCTCTGGCTACACCTTC.

Ten or more counts support this clonotype. This chain joins TRBV15 and TRBJ2-1, with D unclear. The CDR3 runs to 15 residues. Trimming took 0 bases from V and 0 from J, leaving 6 bases between them. Germline CDR1 LNHNV, CDR2 YYDKDF (reference sequence). In DNA form, the CDR3 reads TGTGCCACCAGCAGAGAACAAAACTCCTACAATGAGCAGTTCTTC. Amino acid sequence: CATSREQNSYNEQFF.

The gene calls are TRBV3-1 and TRBJ1-1, with D uncertain. The germline CDR1 and CDR2 sequences are LGHDT and YNNKEL (reference sequence). V shed 1 base and J shed 10 bases, with 10 bases lying between them. The CDR3 covers 12 residues. CDR3 bases: TGTGCCAGCAGCCAAGTTCCGGCCGCAGCTTTCTTT. Translating it yields CASSQVPAAAFF.

The chain couples TRBV12-3 or TRBV12-4 to TRBJ1-3; no clear D. The V end was cut by 7 bases, the J end by 0 bases, with 10 bases between. CDR3 length equals 14 residues. The CDR3 coding sequence is TGTGCCAGCATTTACTCCTCCTCTGGAAACACCATATATTTT. This sequence encodes CASIYSSSGNTIYF.

This clonotype was observed a few times. The gene calls are TRBV5-1 and TRBJ2-1; 10 bases are shared with TRBD2. The ends lost 4 bases at V and 5 bases at J; junction bases unmatched: 6. Germline V gene sequence: CDR1 SGHRS, CDR2 YFSETQ. This CDR3 is 15 amino acids long. The CDR3 sequence: CASSLSGGFDNEQFF. The CDR3 DNA is TGCGCCAGCAGCCTTAGCGGGGGGTTCGACAATGAGCAGTTCTTC.

This clonotype was seen a few times. V is TRBV20-1 and J is TRBJ2-3; 13 nucleotides match TRBD2. After removal of 4 bases from V and 1 base from J, the junction contained 11 bases not matched to a gene. Germline CDR1 and CDR2: DFQATT and SNEGSKA (reference sequence). The CDR3 extends over 18 amino acids. The DNA for the CDR3 is TGCAGTGCTATCCCTACTAGCGGGGGGGCCTTCGGCACAGATACGCAGTATTTT. This encodes CSAIPTSGGAFGTDTQYF.

Regarding this clonotype: A junction end diverges from the germline sequence, so it may reflect a read error. The chain recombines TRBV12-3 or TRBV12-4 with TRBJ2-3, with 7 bases identical to TRBD1. The CDR3 length is 15 residues. The CDR3 protein is CASSPKTGFTDAQYF. The CDR3 coding sequence is TGTGCCAGCAGTCCCAAGACAGGGTTCACAGATGCGCAGTATTTT.

This chain links TRBV12-3 or TRBV12-4 with TRBJ1-1; D remains ambiguous. Trimming shortened V by 1 base and J by 4 bases, and 10 bases separated the two germline ends. CDR3 length: 14 residues. DNA of the CDR3: TGTGCCAGCAGTTTAGGGCTTCCGGGCACTGAAGCTTTCTTT. Its protein product is CASSLGLPGTEAFF.

The gene calls are TRBV27 and TRBJ2-2; TRBD1 agrees at 10 bases. There are 16 residues in the CDR3. Germline V CDR1 and CDR2: MNHEY, SMNVEV (reference sequence). The V gene end was trimmed by 5 bases and the J gene end by 4 bases; junction bases not matched to a gene: 7. The CDR3 here is CASSPTGTGATGELFF. In DNA, the CDR3 is TGTGCCAGCAGTCCCACCGGGACAGGGGCCACCGGGGAGCTGTTTTTT.

V gene TRBV6-5 combines with J gene TRBJ1-3, with D possibly being TRBD1 (6 bases). The CDR3 has 15 residues. The germline CDR1 and CDR2 sequences are MNHEY and SVGAGI. The ends were cut back, 10 bases at V and 6 bases at J, with 22 bases in the middle. In nucleotides, the CDR3 is TGTGCCATACGGAACAGGGCAAATAGTGAAAACACCATATATTTT. Residues: CAIRNRANSENTIYF.

This chain uses TRBV4-2 with TRBJ2-1; TRBD1 matches at 7 bases. J was trimmed by 9 bases and V by 6 bases; bases with no gene match: 5. This CDR3 has 12 residues. CDR1 and CDR2 (germline): LGHNA, YNFKEQ. For the CDR3, the DNA is TGTGCCAGCAGGTTCGACAGGGCTGAGCAGTTCTTC. It translates to CASRFDRAEQFF.

This clonotype has just a few counts. The CDR3 DNA reads as TGCGCCAGCAGCCCTAGGAGCGGCAGCTCCTACAATGAGCAGTTCTTC. Amino acids: CASSPRSGSSYNEQFF. This rearrangement joins TRBV4-1 to TRBJ2-1; possible D gene TRBD2, 5 bases. Germline CDR1 is MGHRA and CDR2 is YSYEKL. The V end lost 4 bases, the J end lost 0 bases, and 13 bases lay between the germline ends. The CDR3 is 16 amino acids.

This clonotype appeared a few times. V gene TRBV15 combines with J gene TRBJ1-2; TRBD1 agrees at 7 bases. The length of the CDR3 is 15 residues. Germline V lookup: CDR1 LNHNV, CDR2 YYDKDF (reference sequence). The trim removed 2 bases at V and 8 bases at J, leaving 11 bases unmatched. The CDR3, as DNA: TGTGCCACCAGCAGATTCCCCACAGGGGAAGGAGGCTACACCTTC. Translation gives CATSRFPTGEGGYTF.

The chain is built from TRBV7-2 and TRBJ2-1; D gene ambiguous. Trimming took off 2 bases at V and 6 bases at J, with 14 bases between the two ends. CDR1 is SGHTA and CDR2 is FQGNSA in the germline V gene. This CDR3 contains 15 residues. DNA for the CDR3: TGTGCCAGCAGCTTAAAATCATCGAGAGGCAATGAGCAGTTCTTC. This translates into CASSLKSSRGNEQFF.